The clone carrying this T cell receptor beta chain occurred many times. Its antigen is currently unknown. Trimming removed 3 bases from V and 2 bases from J, with 14 bases in between. This CDR3 has 14 residues. CDR1 and CDR2 (germline): SQVTM, ANQGSEA. The sample comes from a study of Graves' ophthalmopathy and Graves' hyperthyroidism. Study as a whole: There was a collection of peripheral blood at initial diagnosis, before any treatment. Regarding the study as a whole: With around 88% sensitivity and roughly 76% specificity, a 13-signature model separated ophthalmopathy from stable hyperthyroidism. Blood samples also showed most expanded thyroid clonotypes exceeding 0.001 frequency.

Amplification of TCR beta CDR3 regions used RNA transcripts. First-round RT-PCR used HTBI primers; second-round multiplex PCR followed. TCRdb re-called the multiplex PCR reads through MiXCR, storing one row per CDR3 protein. The repertoire includes 600,000 to 700,000 distinct CDR3 sequences, 35% to 50% of them detected once, and roughly 3% sits in the top ten. Sequencing was performed on peripheral blood. The J gene is TRBJ2-7, the V gene TRBV29-1; possibly TRBD1 or TRBD2 for D (5 bases each). This receptor was identified in an adult man with Graves' ophthalmopathy. The DNA of the CDR3 is TGCAGCGTTGATGAGGGGAAGGGTCCCTACGAGCAGTACTTC. This gives the protein CSVDEGKGPYEQYF.